In this sample, the clone carrying this T cell receptor (beta chain) turned up many times. Antigen: not known. TCRdb itself ran the reads through MiXCR, one entry per CDR3 protein. The sample has roughly 46,000 distinct CDR3 sequences; 15% to 25% are singletons. Germline CDR1 is LGHNT and CDR2 is FRNRAP. This CDR3 contains 14 residues. V shed 0 bases, J shed 4 bases, and the junction held 2 bases outside the gene matches. This record belongs to a study of T cell repertoires in cytomegalovirus infection. Study information: Peptides in the study included HLA-C-restricted and HLA-B-restricted CMV epitopes. Evidence of both CMV infection and a matching HLA type came from public TCR beta signatures. Notes on the study in general: HLA-C-restricted CMV clonotypes gave the most frequent clonotype in two of eight donors.

The clonotype was recovered from a human donor in good health (CMV status not recorded). Some clones in this sample may be carry-over from other donors' samples. Specimen: CD8+ T cells from cultured PBMCs, collected from culture after CMV antigen stimulation. V gene TRBV12-5 combines with J gene TRBJ1-2, with TRBD1 matching 7 bases. The CDR3 DNA is TGTGCTAGTGGTTTGGTAGCAGGGGGCTATGGCTACACCTTC. This sequence encodes CASGLVAGGYGYTF.